This TCR beta chain was recovered during a study of blood T cell repertoires in COVID-19. CDR1 and CDR2 from the germline V gene are SGHRS and YFSETQ. V lost 0 bases and J lost 4, with 16 bases in between. The CDR3 spans 16 residues. Profiled with immunoSEQ multiplex PCR; TCRdb holds only in-frame clones, not every one. The sample holds roughly 230,000 clones, 90% seen once. This sequence was found in a woman between 55 and 75 years old with COVID-19, enrolled during active disease. The sequencing input was peripheral blood. This rearrangement joins TRBV5-1 to TRBJ1-2; a weak D match, TRBD1 (6 bases). The CDR3 nucleotides are TGCGCCAGCAGCTTGGACCTGGGGGCAATGGTCTATGGCTACACCTTC. Translating gives CASSLDLGAMVYGYTF. Full variable domain (outside the CDR3, taken from reference TRBV5-1 and TRBJ1-2): KAGVTQTPRYLIKTRGQQVTLSCSPISGHRSVSWYQQTPGQGLQFLFEYFSETQRNKGNFPGRFSGRQFSNSRSEMNVSTLELGDSALYLCASSLDLGAMVYGYTFGSGTRLTVV.